These 17 T cell receptor beta chains share one sample of origin, sequenced in a study of T-cell reconstitution after alpha-beta-depleted transplantation in children listed by TCRdb under 2016. In the paper's terms, the treatment or condition label means: allogeneic hematopoietic cell transplantation with graft depleted of TCRalphabeta T cells and CD19 B cells. Library method: PCR. Sequencing instrument: Illumina HiSeq 2500. Molecular barcoding was employed in the preparation of TCR libraries, with unique molecular identifiers being used to normalize TCRbeta repertoire quantification. TCRdb itself trimmed the public reads at Q25 with fastp, ran MiXCR and retained productive beta chains. Every entry covers one CDR3 protein and lists the most common genes and DNA from its rows. The sample table records about 600,000 distinct CDR3 sequences; about an eighth of these occur just once. In total, the top ten clones hold over 2% of the sample.

Sequencing used PBMCs, mostly from graft donor cells, obtained 360 days after TCRalphabeta/CD19-depleted stem cell transplant. These receptors were obtained from a male patient between 5 and 17 years old who had a stem cell transplant for acute myeloid leukemia, so the T cells may come from the graft donor.

The gene calls are TRBV11-1 and TRBJ2-7, with D possibly matching TRBD1 (5 bases). Germline values: CDR1 SGHAT, CDR2 FQDESV (reference sequence). Trimming took 3 bases from V and 3 from J, leaving 24 bases between them. The CDR3 loop spans 18 amino acids. CDR3 residues: CASSFSPRPSGRVYEQYF. CDR3 in DNA: TGTGCCAGCAGCTTTTCCCCCCGTCCGTCGGGCAGGGTCTACGAGCAGTACTTC.

This clonotype was counted only a few times. The rearrangement uses TRBV25-1 and TRBJ2-2, with D perhaps TRBD1 or TRBD2 (5 bases each). V was shortened by 3 bases and J by 5 bases, with 13 bases between the two germline ends. Germline CDR1 MGHDK, CDR2 SYGVNS. This CDR3 region has 15 residues. CDR3 in amino acids: CASSDFRGETGELFF. Here the CDR3 DNA reads TGTGCCAGCAGTGATTTTCGGGGCGAGACCGGGGAGCTGTTTTTT. Variable domain in full (rest from reference TRBV25-1 and TRBJ2-2): EADIYQTPRYLVIGTGKKITLECSQTMGHDKMYWYQQDPGMELHLIHYSYGVNSTEKGDLSSESTVSRIRTEHFPLTLESARPSHTSQYLCASSDFRGETGELFFGEGSRLTVL.

This clonotype was picked up many times. The V and J genes are TRBV19 and TRBJ2-1; D is unclear. CDR3 size: 13 residues. Trimming cost V 10 bases and J 2 bases, with 12 bases left between them. Germline CDR1 and CDR2: LNHDA and SQIVND (reference sequence). CDR3 amino acids: CATSGDPYNEQFF. CDR3 DNA: TGTGCCACGAGTGGTGATCCCTACAATGAGCAGTTCTTC. Based on the CDR3 plus reference TRBV19 and TRBJ2-1, the full variable domain is DGGITQSPKYLFRKEGQNVTLSCEQNLNHDAMYWYRQDPGQGLRLIYYSQIVNDFQKGDIAEGYSVSREKKESFPLTVTSAQKNPTAFYLCATSGDPYNEQFFGPGTRLTVL.

Ten or more counts support this clonotype. Relative to the germline gene, one junction end is altered; a read error may explain this. The chain is built from TRBV7-9 and TRBJ2-7; D gene ambiguous. The CDR3 is 12 amino acids. Germline CDR1 and CDR2: SEHNR and FQNEAQ (reference sequence). The CDR3 coding sequence is TGTGCCAGCAGCTTATTACTCGGGTATCACAACTTC. The encoded protein is CASSLLLGYHNF.

This clonotype has a count of ten or more. The chain has TRBV5-1 and TRBJ2-2; D unclear. CDR1 is SGHRS and CDR2 is YFSETQ in the germline V gene. Trimming removed 0 bases at V and 2 bases at J, with 11 bases between. There are 16 residues in the CDR3. For the CDR3, the DNA is TGCGCCAGCAGCTTGGTAGTACCTTTTAACACCGGGGAGCTGTTTTTT. Its translation is CASSLVVPFNTGELFF.

This rearrangement joins TRBV7-2 to TRBJ2-1, with D unresolved. The germline V and J ends were trimmed by 3 bases and 2 bases, with 8 bases remaining between them. This CDR3 is built from 14 residues. CDR1 is SGHTA and CDR2 is FQGNSA in the germline V gene. This CDR3 is CASSLSNPYNEQFF. The CDR3 coding sequence is TGTGCCAGCAGCTTGTCAAACCCCTACAATGAGCAGTTCTTC.

This clonotype was observed a handful of times. V gene TRBV19 combines with J gene TRBJ2-1; TRBD2 matches 7 bases. From germline, CDR1 is LNHDA and CDR2 SQIVND (reference sequence). Trimming removed 7 bases from V and 0 bases from J; junction bases left unmatched: 6. CDR3 length: 15 amino acids. The CDR3 nucleotides are TGTGCCAGTACCCGGGGCGGGAGCTCCTACAATGAGCAGTTCTTC. Residues: CASTRGGSSYNEQFF.

The chain has TRBV29-1 and TRBJ2-7; D is unresolved. V was trimmed by 3 bases and J by 0 bases, leaving 6 bases between them. Germline V lookup: CDR1 SQVTM, CDR2 ANQGSEA. The length of the CDR3 is 12 residues. The CDR3 reads CSVETLSYEQYF. The CDR3 nucleotides are TGCAGCGTTGAGACCCTCTCCTACGAGCAGTACTTC.

This clonotype was observed a few times. V gene TRBV20-1 combines with J gene TRBJ2-7; 15 bases align to TRBD2. Germline assignment: CDR1 DFQATT and CDR2 SNEGSKA (reference sequence). V lost 1 base to trimming and J lost 1 base; unmatched junction nucleotides: 5. CDR3 length equals 17 residues. The CDR3 region has the DNA TGCAGTGCTAGAGGACCGGGACTAGCGGGAGGTTCCTACGAGCAGTACTTC. It is translated as CSARGPGLAGGSYEQYF.

The chain carries TRBV10-2 and TRBJ2-1, with TRBD2 identical over 8 bases. V gave up 11 bases and J gave up 4 bases; unmatched junction bases: 4. This CDR3 has 12 amino acids. Germline values: CDR1 WSHSY, CDR2 SAAADI. CDR3 protein: CAAGGRYNEQFF. In DNA, the CDR3 is TGCGCCGCGGGGGGCCGGTACAATGAGCAGTTCTTC.

This clonotype has more than one count but fewer than ten. The rearrangement joins TRBV10-3 to TRBJ2-1, with D perhaps matching TRBD2 (5 bases). Per the germline V gene, CDR1 is ENHRY and CDR2 is SYGVKD. The V end was cut by 3 bases, the J end by 8 bases, with 26 bases between. The CDR3 sequence is 18 residues long. The CDR3 nucleotides are TGTGCCATCAGTGAACCCCCATTGGTTAGCGTCCCTAGGGATGAGCAGTTCTTC. This encodes CAISEPPLVSVPRDEQFF.

This clonotype was recorded at least ten times. The rearrangement joins TRBV29-1 to TRBJ2-5, with D possibly TRBD2 on 6 matching bases. V was trimmed by 4 bases and J by 6 bases, leaving 18 bases between them. This CDR3 region has 14 residues. Germline V gives CDR1 SQVTM, CDR2 ANQGSEA. The DNA for the CDR3 is TGCAGCGTTGTGGGAGGCGAGAGGGGAAAGACCCAGTACTTC. This encodes CSVVGGERGKTQYF.

This clonotype was seen repeatedly, ten times or more. The genes are TRBV28 and TRBJ2-1, with 13 bases aligning to TRBD2. Trimming cost V 4 bases and J 9 bases; bases outside gene matches: 12. Germline CDR1 MDHEN, CDR2 SYDVKM. CDR3 length equals 17 residues. The CDR3 DNA reads TGTGCCAGCAGTTCAAGAACCGGGACTAGCGGGACTCCTGAGCAGTTCTTC. It is translated as CASSSRTGTSGTPEQFF.

This clonotype was found many times. The chain carries TRBV4-3 and TRBJ2-7, with D perhaps matching TRBD1 or TRBD2 (5 bases each). Per the germline V gene, CDR1 is LGHNA and CDR2 is YSLEER. The CDR3 covers 14 residues. Trimming removed 0 bases from V and 1 base from J, with 7 bases in between. The CDR3 sequence is CASSQDWGSYEQYF. DNA of the CDR3: TGCGCCAGCAGCCAAGACTGGGGGTCCTACGAGCAGTACTTC.

The sample holds many counts of this clonotype. The chain couples TRBV15 to TRBJ2-3, with D possibly being TRBD2 (5 bases). The V and J ends lost 3 bases and 2 bases respectively, with 12 bases between them. Germline values: CDR1 LNHNV, CDR2 YYDKDF (reference sequence). This CDR3 region has 15 residues. As DNA, the CDR3 is TGTGCCACCAGCAGGGATGGACTGATCACAGATACGCAGTATTTT. Translation: CATSRDGLITDTQYF.

In this sample, this clonotype turned up a few times. This chain joins TRBV21-1 and TRBJ2-7; the table names TRBD1, a call not compared with the DNA. TRBV21-1 is a listed pseudogene. This CDR3 contains 15 residues. CDR3 sequence (DNA): TGTGCCAGCCATAACAGGGACAGGGGGACCTACGAGCAGTACTTC. It codes for CASHNRDRGTYEQYF.

V gene TRBV7-9 combines with J gene TRBJ2-1, with 11 bases fitting TRBD2. J lost 4 bases, V lost 1 base, and 6 bases had no gene match. The CDR3 sequence is 17 residues long. Germline CDR1 and CDR2: SEHNR and FQNEAQ (reference sequence). The CDR3 region is CASSLEPGLAAYNEQFF. The CDR3 nucleotides are TGTGCCAGCAGCTTAGAGCCGGGACTAGCGGCATACAATGAGCAGTTCTTC.